This T cell receptor beta chain derives from a study of cytotoxic CD8 clonotypes in ibrutinib-treated CLL. Study summary: Response samples came after a median 12 months of treatment, range 6 to 36.

The germline CDR1 and CDR2 sequences are SGHRS and YFSETQ. Germline trimming cut 2 bases from V and 3 bases from J; bases unmatched to any gene: 5. The CDR3 runs to 14 residues. The count of this clone is one. The method was immunoSEQ multiplex PCR; TCRdb's version includes in-frame clones alone and lacks a portion of them. There are about 270,000 clones in the sample; less than 85% occur only once, and approximately 5.6% lies in the top ten. This sequence originates from a human donor with chronic lymphocytic leukemia. J is TRBJ2-7 and V is TRBV5-1; 7 bases match TRBD1. Sequenced here: PBMCs, sampled at disease progression, from a patient treated with ibrutinib. DNA for the CDR3: TGCGCCAGCAGCTTCCCCGCAGGGGGCTACGAGCAGTACTTC. Translated, it gives CASSFPAGGYEQYF.